These 25 T cell receptor beta chains came from one sample sequenced in a study of blood T cell repertoires in COVID-19. Clones were read by immunoSEQ multiplex PCR, and TCRdb kept only the in-frame ones, dropping some. The table shows around 99,000 clones, with around three quarters occurring only once. The sequenced sample was peripheral blood. The receptors derive from a human donor in a cohort sampled during active or convalescent COVID-19.

This clone was detected only a few times. The J gene is TRBJ2-7, the V gene TRBV27; D perhaps matches TRBD2 (6 bases). The germline V gene encodes CDR1 MNHEY and CDR2 SMNVEV (reference sequence). The CDR3 sequence is 13 residues long. V was trimmed by 6 bases and J by 0 bases, leaving 9 bases between them. In DNA, the CDR3 is TGTGCCAGCAGCCGGACTAACTCCTACGAGCAGTACTTC. Translating it yields CASSRTNSYEQYF.

V is TRBV9 and J is TRBJ1-1; possible D gene TRBD1, 5 bases. CDR3 length: 13 amino acids. Germline CDR1 reads SGDLS; CDR2 reads YYNGEE. V lost 6 bases and J lost 1, with 10 bases in between. CDR3 nucleotide sequence: TGTGCCAGCAAGGGGCTCAAGAACACTGAAGCTTTCTTT. As protein: CASKGLKNTEAFF.

This clone came up once. The CDR3 reads CAIPARGKNTGELFF. The CDR3 coding sequence is TGTGCCATACCAGCAAGAGGGAAGAACACCGGGGAGCTGTTTTTT. The V gene is TRBV28, the J gene TRBJ2-2; tentatively, D is TRBD2 (5 bases). This CDR3 region has 15 residues. Trimming removed 10 bases at V and 1 base at J, with 16 bases between. Per the germline V gene, CDR1 is MDHEN and CDR2 is SYDVKM.

The chain recombines TRBV24-1 with TRBJ1-2; D remains ambiguous. The CDR3 has 12 amino acids. V was clipped by 1 base and J by 5 bases, with 4 bases between them. Per germline, CDR1 KGHDR and CDR2 SFDVKD. DNA of the CDR3: TGTGCCACCAGTGATTTTCGGTATGGCTACACCTTC. Translating it yields CATSDFRYGYTF.

The chain employs TRBV6-2 or TRBV6-3 and TRBJ2-7; 7 bases line up with TRBD1. This CDR3 has 13 amino acids. Germline loops: CDR1 MNHEY, CDR2 SVGEGT. Trimming at V came to 6 bases and at J to 3 bases, leaving 5 bases not matched to a gene. CDR3 region: CASSPRTGYEQYF. DNA for the CDR3: TGTGCCAGCAGCCCCAGGACAGGCTACGAGCAGTACTTC.

The V gene is TRBV7-2, the J gene TRBJ2-5, with D possibly being TRBD1 (7 bases). CDR1 SGHTA and CDR2 FQGNSA come from the germline V gene. The V end lost 4 bases, the J end lost 4 bases, and 19 bases lay between the germline ends. CDR3 size: 16 residues. CDR3 protein: CASSSLEGAGGETQYF. The CDR3 DNA sequence: TGTGCCAGCAGCTCCCTAGAGGGGGCCGGGGGAGAGACCCAGTACTTC. Supplemented by reference TRBV7-2 and TRBJ2-5, the full variable domain reads GAGVSQSPSNKVTEKGKDVELRCDPISGHTALYWYRQSLGQGLEFLIYFQGNSAPDKSGLPSDRFSAERTGGSVSTLTIQRTQQEDSAVYLCASSSLEGAGGETQYFGPGTRLLVL.

V gene TRBV14 combines with J gene TRBJ1-1; 7 nucleotides line up with TRBD1. The V gene end was trimmed by 0 bases and the J gene end by 8 bases; junction bases not matched to a gene: 9. The CDR3 spans 15 residues. Germline V gene lookup returns CDR1 SGHDN and CDR2 FVKESK. The CDR3 sequence: CASSQEATGIGEAFF. The CDR3 DNA sequence: TGTGCCAGCAGCCAAGAGGCGACAGGGATTGGCGAAGCTTTCTTT.

The chain couples TRBV29-1 to TRBJ2-2; D ambiguous. The CDR3 length is 17 residues. The germline V gene encodes CDR1 SQVTM and CDR2 ANQGSEA. V was cut by 1 base and J by 4 bases, with 19 bases left in between. CDR3 protein: CSVEGISSTYLTGELFF. The CDR3 DNA is TGCAGCGTTGAAGGGATTAGCTCGACTTATCTCACCGGGGAGCTGTTTTTT.

With respect to this clone: One junction end does not reproduce the germline sequence, and a read error may be involved. This chain connects TRBV11-2 to TRBJ2-3; 11 positions agree with TRBD2. Germline CDR1 and CDR2: SGHAT and FQNNGV. This CDR3 spans 17 amino acids. The CDR3: CASSLIGTVNSGGALVF. The CDR3 bases are TGTGCCAGCAGCTTAATAGGCACGGTAAATAGCGGGGGGGCCTTGGTTTTT.

This clone was seen only a few times. V is TRBV11-2 and J is TRBJ2-2; no firm D call. Per the germline V gene, CDR1 is SGHAT and CDR2 is FQNNGV. The ends were cut back, 4 bases at V and 2 bases at J, with 5 bases in the middle. The CDR3 is made up of 13 amino acids. This chain's CDR3 is CASSSSNTGELFF. In nucleotides, the CDR3 is TGTGCCAGCAGCTCCAGTAACACCGGGGAGCTGTTTTTT.

This clone was detected a few times. This chain links TRBV7-8 with TRBJ2-7, with D possibly TRBD1 on 6 matching bases. V lost 5 bases to trimming and J lost 3 bases, with 17 bases between them. This CDR3 is built from 15 residues. CDR1 is SGHVS and CDR2 is FQNEAQ in the germline V gene. The CDR3 bases are TGTGCCAGCAGCCTAGACCGGACAGCTTTCTACGAGCAGTACTTC. The encoded protein is CASSLDRTAFYEQYF.

V gene TRBV13 combines with J gene TRBJ1-3; D not certain. V lost 2 bases to trimming and J lost 8 bases, with 19 bases between them. CDR3 length: 16 amino acids. Per the germline V gene, CDR1 is PRHDT and CDR2 is FYEKMQ (reference sequence). The CDR3: CASSLSGYSRRDTIYF. The CDR3 bases are TGTGCCAGCAGCTTATCCGGGTATAGTAGGAGGGACACCATATATTTT.

The chain links TRBV6-5 to TRBJ1-2, with D uncertain. Between the trimmed V and J ends, which lost 8 bases and 2 bases, there was a span of 15 bases. This CDR3 spans 14 amino acids. Germline CDR1 reads MNHEY; CDR2 reads SVGAGI. The CDR3 DNA sequence: TGTGCCAGCGAGTCCGAGCCAAACAACTATGGCTACACCTTC. Residues: CASESEPNNYGYTF.

The table lists this clone with a few counts. This chain connects TRBV7-9 to TRBJ2-7; 8 bases line up with TRBD1. The V segment lost 0 bases and the J segment 10 bases; nucleotides outside the gene matches: 17. This CDR3 has 17 amino acids. Germline loops: CDR1 SEHNR, CDR2 FQNEAQ (reference sequence). The CDR3 here is CASSLAAPGQGAPSQYF. CDR3 in DNA: TGTGCCAGCAGCTTAGCGGCCCCCGGGCAGGGGGCTCCCTCACAGTACTTC. Full variable domain (outside the CDR3, taken from reference TRBV7-9 and TRBJ2-7): DTGVSQNPRHKITKRGQNVTFRCDPISEHNRLYWYRQTLGQGPEFLTYFQNEAQLEKSRLLSDRFSAERPKGSFSTLEIQRTEQGDSAMYLCASSLAAPGQGAPSQYFGPGTRLTVT.

This clone was observed a single time. This rearrangement joins TRBV6-5 to TRBJ1-5; D is possibly TRBD1 (5 bases). V gave up 5 bases and J gave up 7 bases, with 15 bases separating them. The CDR3 covers 14 residues. Germline lookup yields CDR1 MNHEY and CDR2 SVGAGI. The chain's CDR3 is CASSQGPGPQPQHF. The DNA of the CDR3 is TGTGCCAGCAGTCAGGGCCCCGGGCCCCAGCCCCAGCATTTT.

Turning to this clone: In the same sample, other DNA sequences code for this CDR3. The V gene is TRBV11-3, the J gene TRBJ2-7; D not resolved. The ends were cut back, 0 bases at V and 4 bases at J, with 7 bases in the middle. The CDR3 sequence is 13 residues long. CDR1 and CDR2 (germline): SGHNT, YENEEA. The CDR3 is CASSLEGGYEQYF. The CDR3 DNA follows: TGTGCCAGCAGCTTAGAAGGCGGTTACGAGCAGTACTTC.

The rearrangement links TRBV19 to TRBJ2-7; D not resolved. The CDR3 runs to 15 residues. Deletions cut 7 bases from V and 0 bases from J, with 16 bases between. Germline assignment: CDR1 LNHDA and CDR2 SQIVND (reference sequence). The CDR3 sequence: CASKEDQAYSYEQYF. The CDR3 DNA sequence: TGTGCCAGTAAGGAAGATCAGGCGTACTCCTACGAGCAGTACTTC.

The rearrangement uses TRBV7-2 and TRBJ1-6; TRBD1 is a possible D gene (5 bases). V was pared by 6 bases and J by 2 bases, with 14 bases between. Germline V gene sequence: CDR1 SGHTA, CDR2 FQGNSA. CDR3 length: 16 residues. The CDR3 DNA reads as TGTGCCAGCAGTCGGGGGGGAGGGACCTATAATTCACCCCTCCACTTT. This encodes CASSRGGGTYNSPLHF. Full variable domain (outside the CDR3, taken from reference TRBV7-2 and TRBJ1-6): GAGVSQSPSNKVTEKGKDVELRCDPISGHTALYWYRQSLGQGLEFLIYFQGNSAPDKSGLPSDRFSAERTGGSVSTLTIQRTQQEDSAVYLCASSRGGGTYNSPLHFGNGTRLTVT.

This clone was detected only once. The chain uses TRBV30 and TRBJ2-3; a weak D match, TRBD1 (6 bases). CDR1 is GTSNPN, CDR2 SVGIG, per germline (reference sequence). V lost 2 bases and J 0 bases, leaving 9 bases between the germline ends. The CDR3 extends over 14 amino acids. The CDR3 sequence is CAWSMGASTDTQYF. The DNA of the CDR3 is TGTGCCTGGAGTATGGGGGCTAGCACAGATACGCAGTATTTT.

The chain uses TRBV4-3 and TRBJ2-1; no definite D call. Germline CDR1 LGHNA, CDR2 YSLEER. This CDR3 spans 15 amino acids. Between the trimmed V and J ends, which lost 0 bases and 2 bases, there was a span of 8 bases. The CDR3 bases are TGCGCCAGCAGCCAAGAGTCCCTACCCTACAATGAGCAGTTCTTC. It translates to CASSQESLPYNEQFF.

The CDR3: CASSVVLKSSYNEQFF. Here the CDR3 DNA reads TGTGCCAGCAGCGTAGTCCTCAAGAGCTCCTACAATGAGCAGTTCTTC. The chain combines TRBV9 with TRBJ2-1; D ambiguous. Trimming shortened V by 0 bases and J by 0 bases, and 10 bases separated the two germline ends. Germline CDR1 reads SGDLS; CDR2 reads YYNGEE. The CDR3 runs 16 residues.

The chain employs TRBV5-1 and TRBJ1-1; D is unclear. There are 16 residues in the CDR3. V was trimmed by 0 bases and J by 4 bases, leaving 16 bases between them. The germline CDR1 and CDR2 sequences are SGHRS and YFSETQ. CDR3 in amino acids: CASSLAPVTGGTEAFF. In DNA form, the CDR3 reads TGCGCCAGCAGCTTGGCCCCGGTTACGGGTGGCACTGAAGCTTTCTTT.

The chain employs TRBV11-2 and TRBJ2-3; 7 bases map to TRBD2. There are 19 residues in the CDR3. Per germline, CDR1 SGHAT and CDR2 FQNNGV. V lost 0 bases, J lost 2 bases, and 14 bases stayed unmatched. The CDR3 loop is CASSLDLGGWLAATDTQYF. The DNA of the CDR3 is TGTGCCAGCAGCTTAGATCTAGGTGGCTGGCTAGCGGCCACAGATACGCAGTATTTT.

Notes on this clone: The same CDR3 arises from other DNA sequences in this sample as well. The chain joins TRBV9 to TRBJ1-4, with 9 positions matching TRBD1. The V gene's germline CDR1 is SGDLS and CDR2 YYNGEE. J was trimmed by 6 bases and V by 3 bases; bases with no gene match: 6. The CDR3 has 15 amino acids. The CDR3 bases are TGTGCCAGCAGCGACGGGACAGGGCGCCATGAAAAACTGTTTTTT. This encodes CASSDGTGRHEKLFF. Looking up the rest from reference TRBV9 and TRBJ1-4 gives the full variable domain: DSGVTQTPKHLITATGQRVTLRCSPRSGDLSVYWYQQSLDQGLQFLIQYYNGEERAKGNILERFSAQQFPDLHSELNLSSLELGDSALYFCASSDGTGRHEKLFFGSGTQLSVL.

The gene calls are TRBV28 and TRBJ2-7, with 11 bases aligning to TRBD2. The V and J ends lost 5 bases and 4 bases, in that order; junction bases with no gene match: 13. Germline values: CDR1 MDHEN, CDR2 SYDVKM. The CDR3 runs 17 residues. In DNA form, the CDR3 reads TGTGCCAGCAGTACACCCCAGTCGACTAGCGGGGAATACGAGCAGTACTTC. Its translation is CASSTPQSTSGEYEQYF.